This T cell receptor beta chain derives from a study of T cell changes during pregnancy in multiple sclerosis. Clones were sequenced by immunoSEQ multiplex PCR, and TCRdb holds only the in-frame ones, with some missing. The data contain 29,000 or so clones, around nine tenths of them seen just once; the ten biggest clones take up approximately 5.3%. This clone appeared once. The specimen was CD8+ T cells from peripheral blood mononuclear cells, collected before pregnancy. This receptor was taken from a female donor with multiple sclerosis, enrolled in a pregnancy study.

The CDR3 protein is CASSPQGTGGDGYTF. CDR3 in DNA: TGTGCCAGCAGCCCACAGGGGACAGGGGGCGATGGCTACACCTTC. This chain connects TRBV9 to TRBJ1-2, with TRBD1 matching 12 bases. Germline CDR1 and CDR2: SGDLS and YYNGEE. There are 15 residues in the CDR3. V shed 4 bases, J shed 6 bases, and the junction held 7 bases outside the gene matches.